The rows below give T cell receptor beta chains drawn from one sample of a study of post-analysis software for immune sequencing data. TCRdb independently ran MiXCR on the PCR reads; one entry per CDR3 protein. This sample has more than 450,000 distinct CDR3 sequences, with 30% to 40% found just once. What was sequenced was blood. These receptors came from a girl aged 2-17 years with multiple sclerosis. Each CDR3 is given with its conserved first and last residue. D genes are given only for firm matches. Clone size is not always given. Where it is, it says once, few, many or a class for expanded clones.

>TRBD2|TRBV15|.|TRBJ2-7
CAIDSGNYNEQYF
TGTGCCATAGATAGCGGGAACTACAATGAGCAGTACTTC
>.|TRBV20-1|.|TRBJ1-1
CSARGGGEDTEAFF
TGCAGTGCTAGAGGAGGGGGGGAGGACACTGAAGCTTTCTTT
>.|TRBV20-1|.|TRBJ2-2
CSAREVNPNTGELFF
TGCAGTGCTAGAGAGGTGAATCCGAACACCGGGGAGCTGTTTTTT
>.|TRBV11-2|few|TRBJ2-6
CASSPFHLPSGANVLTF
TGTGCCAGCAGCCCTTTCCACCTGCCCTCTGGGGCCAACGTCCTGACTTTC
>.|TRBV6-5|.|TRBJ1-1
CASTAGTEAFF
TGTGCCAGCACCGCGGGCACTGAAGCTTTCTTT
>.|TRBV20-1|few|TRBJ1-1
CSARGGARTEAFF
TGCAGTGCTAGAGGGGGGGCGCGGACTGAAGCTTTCTTT
>TRBD1|TRBV2|.|TRBJ1-5
CASRAGQGNQPQHF
TGTGCCAGCAGGGCTGGACAGGGGAATCAGCCCCAGCATTTT
>TRBD1|TRBV29-1|.|TRBJ1-1
CSADPYRGTEAFF
TGCAGCGCCGACCCCTACAGGGGCACTGAGGCTTTCTTT
>.|TRBV18|.|TRBJ2-5
CASSPIRGSQETQYF
TGTGCCAGCTCACCTATTCGGGGTTCCCAAGAGACCCAGTACTTC
>.|TRBV21-1|.|TRBJ1-2
CASSERDSFVACGYTF
TGTGCCAGCAGCGAACGGGACTCCTTCGTGGCTTGTGGCTACACCTTC
>.|TRBV14|.|TRBJ2-3
CASSQGGARAYTVDTQYF
TGTGCCAGCAGCCAAGGAGGCGCCAGGGCATACACAGTAGATACGCAGTATTTT
>.|TRBV29-1|many|TRBJ1-2
CSVDYGPPTGRENGYTF
TGCAGCGTTGATTATGGCCCCCCGACCGGGCGAGAGAATGGCTACACCTTC
>TRBD1|TRBV9|few|TRBJ2-3
CASSARRRQGTDTQYF
TGTGCCAGCAGCGCGCGCAGGAGACAGGGTACAGATACGCAGTATTTT
>.|TRBV18|.|TRBJ1-1
CASSPPGQLNTEAFF
TGTGCCAGCTCACCCCCGGGGCAGCTGAACACTGAAGCTTTCTTT
>.|TRBV4-3|.|TRBJ1-2
CASSQDISNYGYTF
TGCGCCAGCAGCCAAGATATAAGTAACTATGGCTACACCTTC
>TRBD1|TRBV29-1|few|TRBJ2-5
CSVDGDRDKYNEQYF
TGCAGCGTTGATGGGGACAGGGACAAATACAATGAGCAGTACTTC
>.|TRBV5-1|.|TRBJ2-7
CASSSDPAEQYF
TGCGCCAGCAGCTCGGACCCAGCCGAGCAGTACTTC
>TRBD1|TRBV27|.|TRBJ2-5
CASSRDRGKETQYF
TGTGCCAGCAGCCGCGACAGGGGTAAAGAGACCCAGTACTTC
>.|TRBV4-2|few|TRBJ2-1
CASSQEGESKNNEQFF
TGTGCCAGCAGCCAAGAGGGGGAGAGTAAGAACAATGAGCAGTTCTTC
>.|TRBV5-6|.|TRBJ2-5
CASSWQGIETQYF
TGTGCCAGCAGCTGGCAAGGGATAGAGACCCAGTACTTC
>.|TRBV6-2/TRBV6-3|.|TRBJ2-7
CASNTGNHEQYF
TGTGCCAGCAATACAGGGAACCACGAGCAGTACTTC
>TRBD2|TRBV5-8|few|TRBJ2-5
CASSVGLAANQETQYF
TGTGCCAGCAGTGTCGGACTAGCGGCCAACCAAGAGACCCAGTACTTC
>TRBD1|TRBV7-9|.|TRBJ1-1
CASSLGQGARGTEAFF
TGTGCCAGCAGCCTCGGACAGGGGGCGCGGGGCACTGAAGCTTTCTTT
>.|TRBV5-1|.|TRBJ2-3
CASSLEGSFSDTQYF
TGCGCCAGCAGCTTGGAGGGGAGCTTCTCGGATACGCAGTATTTT
>TRBD1|TRBV3-1|.|TRBJ1-2
CASSQAGGGALWYGYTF
TGTGCCAGCAGCCAAGCGGGAGGGGGCGCCTTATGGTATGGCTACACCTTC
>.|TRBV11-2|.|TRBJ2-7
CASSSGGRTYEQYF
TGTGCCAGCAGCTCCGGAGGGAGAACCTACGAGCAGTACTTC
>TRBD1|TRBV5-6|.|TRBJ1-2
CASSSSHPGQGEGYTF
TGTGCCAGCAGCTCCTCACACCCCGGACAGGGCGAAGGCTACACCTTC
>TRBD1|TRBV29-1|few|TRBJ2-3
CSVRRGLLDTQYF
TGCAGCGTTCGCAGGGGGCTCTTAGATACGCAGTATTTT
>.|TRBV6-2/TRBV6-3|.|TRBJ2-2
CASSRQLNTGELFF
TGTGCCAGCAGTCGGCAATTAAACACCGGGGAGCTGTTTTTT
>TRBD2|TRBV7-2|few|TRBJ2-3
CASSLVLAGGHFKTDTQYF
TGTGCCAGCAGCTTAGTTTTGGCGGGGGGCCATTTTAAGACAGATACGCAGTATTTT
>TRBD1|TRBV7-9|few|TRBJ2-6
CASSSQGNSGANVLTF
TGTGCCAGCAGCTCACAGGGGAACTCTGGGGCCAACGTCCTGACTTTC
>TRBD1|TRBV2|.|TRBJ2-2
CASSERARGLSGELFF
TGTGCCAGCAGTGAGAGGGCCAGGGGGCTGTCCGGGGAGCTGTTTTTT
>.|TRBV10-3|once|TRBJ1-5
CAISVVRDNQPQHF
TGTGCCATCAGTGTAGTCAGGGATAATCAGCCCCAGCATTTT
>TRBD2|TRBV28|.|TRBJ2-7
CAIEGLVRSYEQYF
TGTGCCATCGAAGGACTAGTGCGCTCCTACGAGCAGTACTTC
>.|TRBV5-1|.|TRBJ2-1
CASSLARVQSSYNEQFF
TGCGCCAGCAGCTTGGCCCGAGTACAGAGCTCCTACAATGAGCAGTTCTTC
>.|TRBV20-1|.|TRBJ1-1
CSATLGVSGWTEAFF
TGCAGTGCCACGTTAGGTGTTTCAGGGTGGACTGAAGCTTTCTTT
>.|TRBV6-5|few|TRBJ2-7
CASSYSTPGLGDEQYF
TGTGCCAGCAGTTACTCGACGCCGGGGCTGGGGGACGAGCAGTACTTC
>TRBD1|TRBV11-2|few|TRBJ1-1
CASSFRGGTEAFF
TGTGCCAGCAGCTTCAGGGGGGGAACTGAAGCTTTCTTT
>.|TRBV29-1|many|TRBJ2-7
CSVTGGRIDEQYF
TGCAGCGTAACAGGTGGCCGGATTGACGAGCAGTACTTC